A selection of T cell receptor beta chains follows, all from one sample in a study of identical twins. MiXCR, applied by TCRdb to the 5' RACE reads, yields one record per CDR3 protein. The repertoire has 150,000 or so distinct CDR3 sequences, around 3.5% of them found once; the top ten carry around 8.1%. Sequencing input: memory T cells sorted from blood. These receptor sequences come from a man younger than 35 in good health. Both conserved end residues are part of each CDR3. The D gene is left open where the match is weak. Size tells how often a clone was seen (once, few, many) or the class of an expanded clone, and some rows leave it out.

j_gene: TRBJ2-3
abundance: many
v_gene: TRBV12-3/TRBV12-4
d_gene: NA
CDR3aa: CASSGLADTQYF
CDR3nt: TGTGCCAGCAGTGGCCTCGCGGATACGCAGTATTTT

j_gene: TRBJ2-5
abundance: many
v_gene: TRBV6-2/TRBV6-3
d_gene: NA
CDR3aa: CASSYSLGGGKQETQYF
CDR3nt: TGTGCCAGCAGTTATAGCTTGGGAGGGGGGAAGCAAGAGACCCAGTACTTC

j_gene: TRBJ1-5
abundance: many
v_gene: TRBV12-3/TRBV12-4
d_gene: NA
CDR3aa: CASSGDRNQPQHF
CDR3nt: TGTGCCAGCAGTGGCGACCGTAATCAGCCCCAGCATTTT

j_gene: TRBJ2-2
abundance: few
v_gene: TRBV5-5
d_gene: TRBD2
CDR3aa: CASSPGGVSTGELFF
CDR3nt: TGTGCCAGCAGCCCGGGGGGGGTGAGCACCGGGGAGCTGTTTTTT

j_gene: TRBJ2-6
abundance: many
v_gene: TRBV18
d_gene: NA
CDR3aa: CASSRRQGSSGANVLTF
CDR3nt: TGTGCCAGCTCTCGGAGGCAGGGATCGTCTGGGGCCAACGTCCTGACTTTC

j_gene: TRBJ1-2
abundance: many
v_gene: TRBV5-5
d_gene: NA
CDR3aa: CASTKDSNYGYTF
CDR3nt: TGTGCCAGCACGAAAGACAGTAACTATGGCTACACCTTC

j_gene: TRBJ1-2
abundance: many
v_gene: TRBV12-3/TRBV12-4
d_gene: TRBD1
CDR3aa: CASSFRDRGNYGYTF
CDR3nt: TGTGCCAGCAGTTTCCGGGACAGGGGGAACTATGGCTACACCTTC

j_gene: TRBJ2-1
abundance: many
v_gene: TRBV5-1
d_gene: TRBD1
CDR3aa: CASSSAITGTVYNEQFF
CDR3nt: TGCGCCAGCAGCTCAGCGATAACCGGGACAGTTTACAATGAGCAGTTCTTC

j_gene: TRBJ2-5
abundance: NA
v_gene: TRBV7-6
d_gene: TRBD2
CDR3aa: CASSQTSGSKGGKETQYF
CDR3nt: TGTGCCAGCAGCCAGACTAGCGGGAGCAAAGGGGGCAAAGAGACCCAGTACTTC

j_gene: TRBJ1-6
abundance: few
v_gene: TRBV20-1
d_gene: TRBD1
CDR3aa: CSARGGQGISPLHF
CDR3nt: TGCAGTGCTAGAGGGGGACAGGGAATTTCACCCCTCCACTTT

j_gene: TRBJ2-7
abundance: many
v_gene: TRBV6-1
d_gene: TRBD1
CDR3aa: CAGETGSNEQYF
CDR3nt: TGTGCCGGGGAGACAGGGTCCAACGAGCAGTACTTC

j_gene: TRBJ1-5
abundance: many
v_gene: TRBV29-1
d_gene: TRBD1
CDR3aa: CSVAGAGGNQPQHF
CDR3nt: TGCAGCGTTGCAGGGGCAGGGGGAAATCAGCCCCAGCATTTT

j_gene: TRBJ2-3
abundance: many
v_gene: TRBV9
d_gene: NA
CDR3aa: CASSVAGSDTQYF
CDR3nt: TGTGCCAGCAGCGTAGCTGGGTCAGATACGCAGTATTTT

j_gene: TRBJ2-3
abundance: NA
v_gene: TRBV6-4
d_gene: NA
CDR3aa: CASSVVARTDTQYF
CDR3nt: TGTGCCAGCAGTGTCGTAGCGCGCACAGATACGCAGTATTTT

j_gene: TRBJ2-1
abundance: many
v_gene: TRBV11-3
d_gene: TRBD1
CDR3aa: CASRSRDRGGNEQFF
CDR3nt: TGTGCCAGCAGGTCAAGGGACAGGGGAGGGAATGAGCAGTTCTTC

j_gene: TRBJ1-2
abundance: many
v_gene: TRBV6-1
d_gene: NA
CDR3aa: CASSDKGNYGYTF
CDR3nt: TGTGCCAGCAGTGATAAGGGTAACTATGGCTACACCTTC

j_gene: TRBJ2-5
abundance: many
v_gene: TRBV7-2
d_gene: TRBD1
CDR3aa: CASSKSTGTGEETQYF
CDR3nt: TGTGCCAGCAGCAAAAGTACCGGGACAGGGGAAGAGACCCAGTACTTC

j_gene: TRBJ1-2
abundance: NA
v_gene: TRBV9
d_gene: TRBD1
CDR3aa: CASSGRDSFYGYTF
CDR3nt: TGTGCCAGCAGCGGCCGGGACAGTTTCTATGGCTACACCTTC

j_gene: TRBJ2-3
abundance: many
v_gene: TRBV5-6
d_gene: NA
CDR3aa: CASSLPGSPTDTQYF
CDR3nt: TGTGCCAGCAGCTTACCCGGGAGTCCGACAGATACGCAGTATTTT

j_gene: TRBJ1-5
abundance: few
v_gene: TRBV6-1
d_gene: NA
CDR3aa: CASRSPGQQVSNQPQHF
CDR3nt: TGTGCCAGCAGGTCCCCGGGGCAACAGGTCAGCAATCAGCCCCAGCATTTT

j_gene: TRBJ2-2
abundance: NA
v_gene: TRBV5-1
d_gene: NA
CDR3aa: CASSLDAGELFF
CDR3nt: TGCGCCAGCAGCTTGGATGCCGGGGAGCTGTTTTTT

j_gene: TRBJ2-3
abundance: many
v_gene: TRBV20-1
d_gene: TRBD2
CDR3aa: CSVSTGRITDTQYF
CDR3nt: TGCAGTGTTTCCACCGGGAGGATCACAGATACGCAGTATTTT

j_gene: TRBJ2-1
abundance: many
v_gene: TRBV9
d_gene: NA
CDR3aa: CASSAKGPYNEQFF
CDR3nt: TGTGCCAGCAGCGCCAAGGGGCCGTACAATGAGCAGTTCTTC

j_gene: TRBJ2-7
abundance: many
v_gene: TRBV6-1
d_gene: TRBD2
CDR3aa: CASSDSWGLVGHEQYF
CDR3nt: TGTGCCAGCAGTGATTCTTGGGGACTAGTTGGCCACGAGCAGTACTTC

j_gene: TRBJ1-4
abundance: many
v_gene: TRBV5-1
d_gene: TRBD1
CDR3aa: CASSLGTGKDEKLFF
CDR3nt: TGCGCCAGCAGCTTGGGGACAGGGAAGGATGAAAAACTGTTTTTT

j_gene: TRBJ1-2
abundance: many
v_gene: TRBV6-6
d_gene: TRBD1
CDR3aa: CASSYFGTGNYTF
CDR3nt: TGTGCCAGCAGTTATTTCGGGACAGGGAACTACACCTTC